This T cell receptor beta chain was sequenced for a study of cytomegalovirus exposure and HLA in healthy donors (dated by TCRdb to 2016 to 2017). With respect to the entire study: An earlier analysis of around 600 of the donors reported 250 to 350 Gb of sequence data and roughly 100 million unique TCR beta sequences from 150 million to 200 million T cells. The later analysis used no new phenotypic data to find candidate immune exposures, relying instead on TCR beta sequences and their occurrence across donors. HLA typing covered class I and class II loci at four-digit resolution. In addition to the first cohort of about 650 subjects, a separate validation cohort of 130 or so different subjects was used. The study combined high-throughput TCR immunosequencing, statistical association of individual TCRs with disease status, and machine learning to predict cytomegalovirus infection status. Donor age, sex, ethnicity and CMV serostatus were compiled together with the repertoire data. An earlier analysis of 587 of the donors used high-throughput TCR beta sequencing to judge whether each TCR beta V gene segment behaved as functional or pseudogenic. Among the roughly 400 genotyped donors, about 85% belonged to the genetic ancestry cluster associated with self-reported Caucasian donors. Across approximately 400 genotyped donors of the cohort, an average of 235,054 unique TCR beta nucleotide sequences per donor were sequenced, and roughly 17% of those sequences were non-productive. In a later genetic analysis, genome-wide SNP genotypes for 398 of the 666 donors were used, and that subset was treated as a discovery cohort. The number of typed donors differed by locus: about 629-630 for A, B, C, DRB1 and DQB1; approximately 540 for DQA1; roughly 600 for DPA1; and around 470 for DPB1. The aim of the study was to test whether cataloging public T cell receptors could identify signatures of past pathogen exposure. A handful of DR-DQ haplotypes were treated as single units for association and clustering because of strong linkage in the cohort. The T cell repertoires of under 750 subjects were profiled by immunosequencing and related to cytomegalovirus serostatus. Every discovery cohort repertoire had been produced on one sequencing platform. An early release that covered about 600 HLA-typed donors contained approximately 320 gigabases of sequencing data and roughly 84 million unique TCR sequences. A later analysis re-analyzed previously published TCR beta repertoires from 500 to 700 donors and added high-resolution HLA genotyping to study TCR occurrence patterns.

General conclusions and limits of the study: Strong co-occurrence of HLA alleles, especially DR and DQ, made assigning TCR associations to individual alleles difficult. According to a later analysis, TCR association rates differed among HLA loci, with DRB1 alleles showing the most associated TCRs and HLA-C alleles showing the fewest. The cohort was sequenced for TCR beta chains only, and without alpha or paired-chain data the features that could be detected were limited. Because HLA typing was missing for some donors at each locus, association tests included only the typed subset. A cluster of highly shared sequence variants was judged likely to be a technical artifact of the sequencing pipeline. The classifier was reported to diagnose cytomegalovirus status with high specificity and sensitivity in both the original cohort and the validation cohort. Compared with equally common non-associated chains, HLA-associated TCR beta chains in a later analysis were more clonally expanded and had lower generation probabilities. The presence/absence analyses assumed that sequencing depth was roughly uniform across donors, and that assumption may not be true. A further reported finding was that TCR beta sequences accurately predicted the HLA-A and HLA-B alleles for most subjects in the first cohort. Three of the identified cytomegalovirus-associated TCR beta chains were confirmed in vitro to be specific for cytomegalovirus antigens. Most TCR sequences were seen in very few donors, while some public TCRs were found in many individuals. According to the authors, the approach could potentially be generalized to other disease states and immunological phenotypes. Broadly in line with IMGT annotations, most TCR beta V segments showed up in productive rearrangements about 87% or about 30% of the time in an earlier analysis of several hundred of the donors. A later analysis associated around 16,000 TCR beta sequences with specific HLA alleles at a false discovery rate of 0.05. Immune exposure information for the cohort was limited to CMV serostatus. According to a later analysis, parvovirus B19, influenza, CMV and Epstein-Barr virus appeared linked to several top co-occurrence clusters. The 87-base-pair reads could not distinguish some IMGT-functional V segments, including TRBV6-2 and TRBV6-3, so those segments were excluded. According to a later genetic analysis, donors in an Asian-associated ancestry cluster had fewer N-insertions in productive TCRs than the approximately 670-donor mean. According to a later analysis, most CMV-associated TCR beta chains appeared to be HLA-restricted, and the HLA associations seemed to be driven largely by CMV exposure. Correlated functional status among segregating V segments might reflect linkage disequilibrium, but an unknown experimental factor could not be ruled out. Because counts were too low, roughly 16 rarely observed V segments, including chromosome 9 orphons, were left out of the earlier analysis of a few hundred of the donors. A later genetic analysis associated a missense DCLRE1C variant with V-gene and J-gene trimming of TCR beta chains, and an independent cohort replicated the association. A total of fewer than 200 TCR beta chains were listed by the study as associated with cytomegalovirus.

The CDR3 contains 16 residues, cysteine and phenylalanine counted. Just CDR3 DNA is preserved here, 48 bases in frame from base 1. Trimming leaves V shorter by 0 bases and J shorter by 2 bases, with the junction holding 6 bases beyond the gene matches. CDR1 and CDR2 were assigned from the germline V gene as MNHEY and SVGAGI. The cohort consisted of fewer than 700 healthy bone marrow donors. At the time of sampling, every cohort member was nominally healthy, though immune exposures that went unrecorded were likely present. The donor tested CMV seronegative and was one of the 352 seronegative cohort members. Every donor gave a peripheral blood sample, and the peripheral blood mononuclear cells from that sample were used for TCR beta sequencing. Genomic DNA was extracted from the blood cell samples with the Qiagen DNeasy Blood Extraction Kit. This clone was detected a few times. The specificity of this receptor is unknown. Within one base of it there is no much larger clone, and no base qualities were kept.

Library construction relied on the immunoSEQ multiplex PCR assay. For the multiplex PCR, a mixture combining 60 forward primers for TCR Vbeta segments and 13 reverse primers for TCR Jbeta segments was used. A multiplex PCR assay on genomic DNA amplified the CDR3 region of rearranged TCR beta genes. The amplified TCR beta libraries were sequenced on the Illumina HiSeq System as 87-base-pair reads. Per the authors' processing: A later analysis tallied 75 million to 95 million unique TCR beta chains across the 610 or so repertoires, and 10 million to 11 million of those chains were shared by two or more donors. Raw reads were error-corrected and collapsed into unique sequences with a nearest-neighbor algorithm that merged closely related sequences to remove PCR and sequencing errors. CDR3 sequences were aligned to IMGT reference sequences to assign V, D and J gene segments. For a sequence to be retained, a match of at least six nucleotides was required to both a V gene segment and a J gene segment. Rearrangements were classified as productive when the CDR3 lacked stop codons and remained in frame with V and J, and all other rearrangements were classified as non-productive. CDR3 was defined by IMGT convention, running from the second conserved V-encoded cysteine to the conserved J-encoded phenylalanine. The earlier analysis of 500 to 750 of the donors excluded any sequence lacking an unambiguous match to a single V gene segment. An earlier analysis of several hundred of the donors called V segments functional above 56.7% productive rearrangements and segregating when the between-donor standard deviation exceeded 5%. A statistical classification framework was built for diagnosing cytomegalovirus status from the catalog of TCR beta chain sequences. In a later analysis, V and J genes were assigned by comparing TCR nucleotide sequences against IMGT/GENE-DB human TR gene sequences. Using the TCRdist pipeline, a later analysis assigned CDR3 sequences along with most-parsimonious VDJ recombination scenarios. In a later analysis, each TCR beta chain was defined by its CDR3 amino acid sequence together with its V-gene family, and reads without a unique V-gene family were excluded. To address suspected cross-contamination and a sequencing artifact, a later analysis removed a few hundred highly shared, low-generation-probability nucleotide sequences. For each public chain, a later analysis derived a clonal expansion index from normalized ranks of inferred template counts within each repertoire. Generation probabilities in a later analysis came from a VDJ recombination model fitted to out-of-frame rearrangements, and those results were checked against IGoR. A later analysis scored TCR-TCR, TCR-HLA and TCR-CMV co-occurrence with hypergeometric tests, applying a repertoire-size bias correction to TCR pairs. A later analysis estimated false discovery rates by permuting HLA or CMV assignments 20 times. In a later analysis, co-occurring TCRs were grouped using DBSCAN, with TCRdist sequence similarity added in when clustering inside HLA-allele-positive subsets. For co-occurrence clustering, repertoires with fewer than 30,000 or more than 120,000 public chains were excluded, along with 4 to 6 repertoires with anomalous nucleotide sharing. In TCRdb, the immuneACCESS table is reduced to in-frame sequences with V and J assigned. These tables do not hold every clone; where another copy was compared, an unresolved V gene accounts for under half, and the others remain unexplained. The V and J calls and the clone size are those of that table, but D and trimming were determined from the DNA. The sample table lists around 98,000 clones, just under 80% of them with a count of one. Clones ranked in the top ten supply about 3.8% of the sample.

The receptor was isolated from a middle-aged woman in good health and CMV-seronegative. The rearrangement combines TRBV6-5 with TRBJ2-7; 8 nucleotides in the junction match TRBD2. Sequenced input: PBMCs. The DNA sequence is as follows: TGTGCCAGCAGTTACTCGAATGGACTAGCAACCTACGAGCAGTACTTC. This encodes CASSYSNGLATYEQYF.